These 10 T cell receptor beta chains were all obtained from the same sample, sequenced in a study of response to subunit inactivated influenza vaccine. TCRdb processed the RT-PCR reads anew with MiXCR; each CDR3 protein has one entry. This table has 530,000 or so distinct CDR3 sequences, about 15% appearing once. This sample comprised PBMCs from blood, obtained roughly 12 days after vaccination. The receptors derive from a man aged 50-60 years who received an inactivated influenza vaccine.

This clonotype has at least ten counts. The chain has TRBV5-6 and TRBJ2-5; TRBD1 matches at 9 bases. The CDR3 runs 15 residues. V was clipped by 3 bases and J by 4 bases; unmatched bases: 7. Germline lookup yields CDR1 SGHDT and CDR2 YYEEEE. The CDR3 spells CASSYKDRGTETQYF. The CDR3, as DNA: TGTGCCAGCAGCTACAAGGACAGGGGAACAGAGACCCAGTACTTC.

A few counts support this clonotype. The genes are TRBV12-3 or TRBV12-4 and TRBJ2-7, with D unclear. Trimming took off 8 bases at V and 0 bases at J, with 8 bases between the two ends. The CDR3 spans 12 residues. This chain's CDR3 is CASATPSYEQYF. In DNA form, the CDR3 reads TGTGCCAGCGCAACCCCCTCCTACGAGCAGTACTTC.

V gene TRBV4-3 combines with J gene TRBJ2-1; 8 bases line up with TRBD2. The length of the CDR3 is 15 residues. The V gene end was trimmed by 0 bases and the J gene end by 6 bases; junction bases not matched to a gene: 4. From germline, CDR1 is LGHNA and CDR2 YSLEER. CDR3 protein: CASSQDERGFNEQFF. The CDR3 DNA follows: TGCGCCAGCAGCCAAGATGAGCGGGGGTTCAATGAGCAGTTCTTC.

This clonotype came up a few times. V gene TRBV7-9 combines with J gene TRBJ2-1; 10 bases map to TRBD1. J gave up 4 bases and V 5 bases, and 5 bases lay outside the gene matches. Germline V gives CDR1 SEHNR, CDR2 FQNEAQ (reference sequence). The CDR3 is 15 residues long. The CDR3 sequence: CASSTGTGEYNEQFF. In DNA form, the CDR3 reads TGTGCCAGCAGCACCGGGACAGGGGAATACAATGAGCAGTTCTTC.

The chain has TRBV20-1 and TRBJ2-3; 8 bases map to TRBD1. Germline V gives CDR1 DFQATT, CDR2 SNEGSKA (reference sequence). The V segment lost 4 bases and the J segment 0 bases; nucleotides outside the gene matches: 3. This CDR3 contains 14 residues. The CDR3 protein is CSAMDRASTDTQYF. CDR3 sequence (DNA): TGCAGTGCTATGGACAGGGCGAGCACAGATACGCAGTATTTT.

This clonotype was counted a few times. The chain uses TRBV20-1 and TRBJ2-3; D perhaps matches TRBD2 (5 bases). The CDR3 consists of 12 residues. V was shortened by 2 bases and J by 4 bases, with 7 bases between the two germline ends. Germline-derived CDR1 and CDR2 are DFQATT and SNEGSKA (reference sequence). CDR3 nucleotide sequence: TGCAGTGCTAGAATGGGAGCAGATACGCAGTATTTT. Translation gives CSARMGADTQYF.

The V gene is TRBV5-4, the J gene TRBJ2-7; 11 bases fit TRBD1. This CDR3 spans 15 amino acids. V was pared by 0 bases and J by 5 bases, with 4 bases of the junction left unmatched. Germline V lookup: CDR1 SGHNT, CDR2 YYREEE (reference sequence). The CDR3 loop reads CASSLVGQGADEQYF. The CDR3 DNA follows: TGTGCCAGCAGCTTGGTTGGACAGGGGGCCGACGAGCAGTACTTC.

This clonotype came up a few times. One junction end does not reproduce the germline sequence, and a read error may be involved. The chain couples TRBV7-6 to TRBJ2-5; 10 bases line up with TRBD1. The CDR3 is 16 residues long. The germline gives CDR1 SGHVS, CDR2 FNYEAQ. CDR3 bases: TGTGCCATCAGCTTATTGGGGACAGGGGTCCAAGAGACCCAGTACTTC. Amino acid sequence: CAISLLGTGVQETQYF.

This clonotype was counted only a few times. The CDR3 sequence: CATSFSVGREGTDTQYF. In nucleotides, the CDR3 is TGTGCCACCAGCTTCAGCGTGGGGCGAGAAGGGACAGATACGCAGTATTTT. This chain connects TRBV15 to TRBJ2-3; possibly TRBD1 for D (5 bases). Germline V gives CDR1 LNHNV, CDR2 YYDKDF (reference sequence). The CDR3 sequence is 17 residues long. V was cut by 5 bases and J by 3 bases, with 21 bases left in between.

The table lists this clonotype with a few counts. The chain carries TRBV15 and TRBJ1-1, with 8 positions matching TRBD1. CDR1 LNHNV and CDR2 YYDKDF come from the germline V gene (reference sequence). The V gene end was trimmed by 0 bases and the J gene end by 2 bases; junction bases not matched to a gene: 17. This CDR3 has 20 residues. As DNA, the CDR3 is TGTGCCACCAGCAGAGATCTCCCCCTAGGACAGGGAATGGGTAACACTGAAGCTTTCTTT. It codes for CATSRDLPLGQGMGNTEAFF.